The clone carrying this T cell receptor (beta chain) has just a few counts. The germline V and J ends were trimmed by 4 bases and 1 base, with 10 bases remaining between them. The germline gives CDR1 MNHNS, CDR2 SASEGT. There are 14 residues in the CDR3. Time point of the sample: pre-treatment sample, taken before nivolumab and TIL therapy. Pleural nodules or supraclavicular lymph nodes made up most of the excised metastases sampled. The data were taken from a study of TIL therapy for anti-PD-1-resistant metastatic lung cancer. Whole-study context: Half of patients were current or former smokers. Tumors carried a median about 1.6 non-synonymous mutations per megabase.

The libraries were made with immunoSEQ v3. Sequencing depth was approximately 2 million read pairs for survey level, about 5-6 million for deep. Here immunoSEQ multiplex PCR was the method, and the copy in TCRdb shows in-frame clones only, minus some. The profile covers about 26,000 clones, with roughly three fifths appearing a single time and about 16% taken by the ten largest. V is TRBV6-1 and J is TRBJ1-2; tentative D call: TRBD1 (6 bases). The material sequenced was tumor tissue, taken at baseline. The TCR originated in a woman aged 25 to 80 with non-small cell lung cancer. The CDR3 DNA sequence: TGTGCCAGCAGTGTAGACAGGCTTAACTATGGCTACACCTTC. This translates into CASSVDRLNYGYTF.